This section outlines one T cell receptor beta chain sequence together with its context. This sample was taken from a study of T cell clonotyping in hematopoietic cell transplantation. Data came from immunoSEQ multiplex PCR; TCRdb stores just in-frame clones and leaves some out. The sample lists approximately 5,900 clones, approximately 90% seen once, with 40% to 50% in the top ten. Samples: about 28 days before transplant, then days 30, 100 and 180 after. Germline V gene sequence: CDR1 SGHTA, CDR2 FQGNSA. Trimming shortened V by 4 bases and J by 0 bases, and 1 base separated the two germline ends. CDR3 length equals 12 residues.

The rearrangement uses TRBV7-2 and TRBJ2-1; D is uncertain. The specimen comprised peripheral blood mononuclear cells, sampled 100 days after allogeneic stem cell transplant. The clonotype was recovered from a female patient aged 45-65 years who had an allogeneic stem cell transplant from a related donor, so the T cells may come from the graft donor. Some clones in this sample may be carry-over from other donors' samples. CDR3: CASSYSYNEQFF. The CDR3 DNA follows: TGTGCCAGCAGCTACTCCTACAATGAGCAGTTCTTC.